This TCR beta chain comes out of a study of blood T cells in healthy people across ages. Study-wide points: Correlation between TCR beta diversity and naive T cell percentage was strong.

With a J-beta primer mix and a sample-barcoded 5' primer, a second PCR ran 7 to 11 cycles. Each cDNA molecule carried a tag from a template-switch adaptor that contained 12 random nucleotides. MiXCR, run by TCRdb on the 5' RACE reads, gives a single entry per CDR3 protein. The sample lists over 950,000 distinct CDR3 sequences, roughly 51% seen once, with over 20% in the top ten. A few counts support this clonotype. Its antigen is not identified. This CDR3 is built from 18 residues. Germline lookup yields CDR1 SGHTA and CDR2 FQGNSA. Trimming took 1 base from V and 3 from J; bases not matched to a gene: 13.

J is TRBJ2-3 and V is TRBV7-2; TRBD2 agrees at 7 bases. This clonotype was sampled from a woman aged 60-70 years in good health. Sequencing was done on a sample of blood. CDR3 sequence: CASSLVGWEGPRTDTQYF. For the CDR3, the DNA is TGTGCCAGCAGCTTAGTTGGGTGGGAGGGCCCTCGGACAGATACGCAGTATTTT.